This TCR beta chain originates from a study of persistence of HIV-infected CD4 T cells. This clone was detected only once. Its specificity is not known. The CDR3 spans 18 residues. The V and J ends lost 3 bases and 1 base, in that order; junction bases with no gene match: 6. CDR1 SGDLS and CDR2 YYNGEE come from the germline V gene. The libraries were made with immunoSEQ version 4 in survey mode. Genomic DNA was diluted to roughly 9.4 ng/uL, up to 1 ug per sample. Sequencing used immunoSEQ multiplex PCR; TCRdb keeps in-frame clones, though not all of them. The sample has 35,000 to 45,000 clones, approximately 81% seen once; the top ten hold 5.4%. An overlapping HIV-1 Gag peptide pool stimulated these cells at 0.95 to 1 ug/peptide/mL. CD40L-negative CD69-negative CD45RO-high memory CD4+ T cells were sorted as populations depleted of antigen-responding cells. Adults with HIV-1 started suppressive ART while chronically infected. Plasma HIV-1 RNA stayed below 50 copies/mL for at least 4 years. Anti-CD28/CD49d costimulation, CD40-blocking antibody and enfuvirtide were given to CD8-depleted PBMCs for about 19 hours.

The rearrangement joins TRBV9 to TRBJ2-3; TRBD2 matches 15 bases. Sequenced here: cultured CD4+ T cells from PBMCs, sampled from a patient who received antiretroviral therapy. The sequence derives from an adult with HIV. The donor label of this sample is uncertain. The CDR3 nucleotides are TGTGCCAGCAGCGACGGGACTAGCGGGGGGTTTGGCACAGATACGCAGTATTTT. Its translation is CASSDGTSGGFGTDTQYF.